Listed below are T cell receptor beta chains from one sample, sequenced in a study of OX40 agonist ivuxolimab in advanced cancers. TCRdb's copy holds only in-frame clones and misses some; the assay was immunoSEQ multiplex PCR. The table includes about 27,000 clones, 70% to 90% detected once. The sequencing here drew on CD4+ or CD8+ T cells sorted from blood, taken in a trial of the OX40 agonist ivuxolimab. These receptors were collected from an adult with an advanced solid tumor such as melanoma, head and neck, liver or kidney cancer. Each CDR3 is given with its conserved first and last residue. A D gene is named only where the DNA matches it firmly. Part of the rows lack a size; the others show once, few, many or a class for expanded clones.

D	size	V	J	DNA	CDR3
.	.	TRBV7-2	TRBJ2-5	TGTGCCAGCAGCTTACCCGACGCCGGGACCCAGTACTTC	CASSLPDAGTQYF
.	.	TRBV4-1	TRBJ2-1	TGCGCCAGCAGCCAAGATCCAGGAAATGAGCAGTTCTTC	CASSQDPGNEQFF
.	.	TRBV2	TRBJ1-2	TGTGCCAGCAGCATGAGAATAGAGACGGCAACTCTAAACTATGGCTACACCTTC	CASSMRIETATLNYGYTF
.	once	TRBV30	TRBJ1-4	TGTGCCTGGACGACAGCACATTATGAAAAACTGTTTTTT	CAWTTAHYEKLFF
.	.	TRBV5-4	TRBJ2-2	TGTGCCAGCAGCTTGAGTGGGGGGCACCCCGGGGAGCTGTTTTTT	CASSLSGGHPGELFF
.	.	TRBV7-8	TRBJ2-7	TGTGCCAGCAGCTTGGGGGACACAGGAATCGACGAGCAGTACTTC	CASSLGDTGIDEQYF
.	.	TRBV5-1	TRBJ2-7	TGCGCCAGCAGCAACGGGCAATCCTACGAGCAGTACTTC	CASSNGQSYEQYF
.	medium-sized	TRBV19	TRBJ2-1	TGTGCCAGTAGTATTGGGGAAACCTACAATGAGCAGTTCTTC	CASSIGETYNEQFF
.	.	TRBV13	TRBJ2-5	TGTGCCAGCAGCTTAGAAAGTAAAGAGACCCAGTACTTC	CASSLESKETQYF
TRBD2	.	TRBV14	TRBJ2-5	TGTGCCAGCAGCCAAGACCCCCCACTAGCGGGAAGTCGGGAGACCCAGTACTTC	CASSQDPPLAGSRETQYF
.	.	TRBV11-2	TRBJ1-5	TGTGCCAGCAGCCTAAGGGATCAGCCCCAGCATTTT	CASSLRDQPQHF
TRBD1	.	TRBV7-2	TRBJ2-1	TGTGCCAGCAGCGTAACAGACAGGGTAGCCTACAATGAGCAGTTCTTC	CASSVTDRVAYNEQFF
TRBD1	.	TRBV6-1	TRBJ2-7	TGTGCCAGCTTGGACCGACAGGGCTCCTACGAGCAGTACTTC	CASLDRQGSYEQYF
.	.	TRBV7-9	TRBJ1-1	TGTGCCAGCAGCTGGCAGGGAGACACTGAAGCTTTCTTT	CASSWQGDTEAFF
.	once	TRBV7-9	TRBJ2-6	TGTGCCAGCAGCTTAGCTGGAAGGGGCAACGTCCTGACTTTC	CASSLAGRGNVLTF
.	.	TRBV4-3	TRBJ2-7	TGCGCCAGCAGCCCCATGGCCAGGGGTAGGAACGAGCAGTACTTC	CASSPMARGRNEQYF
TRBD2	.	TRBV5-1	TRBJ2-7	TGCGCCAGCAGCCCTACTAGCGGGAGCTCCTACGAGCAGTACTTC	CASSPTSGSSYEQYF
.	.	TRBV10-2	TRBJ2-7	TGCGCCAGCAGTGTGGCAGGGGACTACGAGCAGTACTTC	CASSVAGDYEQYF
.	once	TRBV7-9	TRBJ1-1	TGTGCCAGCAGCTTAGGGGGGGACGGGTCCTATCTTAAAGGCACTGAAGCTTTCTTT	CASSLGGDGSYLKGTEAFF
TRBD1	.	TRBV15	TRBJ1-4	TGTGCCACCAGCAGGGTACCGACAGGGGGAGAAAAACTGTTTTTT	CATSRVPTGGEKLFF
TRBD2	once	TRBV27	TRBJ2-5	TGTGCCAGCAGCCCCCTAGCGGGAGGGCCGGAGACCCAGTACTTC	CASSPLAGGPETQYF
.	.	TRBV4-2	TRBJ2-2	TGTGCCAGCAGCCAAGATCCTAAGGACTTCAACACCGGGGAGCTGTTTTTT	CASSQDPKDFNTGELFF
.	.	TRBV7-9	TRBJ2-3	TGTGCCAGCAGCTTAATGGTGGGGGCGACAGATACGCAGTATTTT	CASSLMVGATDTQYF
.	.	TRBV6-5	TRBJ2-7	TGTGCCAGCAGTCCCTTCCGATACGAGCAGTACTTC	CASSPFRYEQYF
.	.	TRBV27	TRBJ1-5	TGTGCCAGCAGTCCCACCGCAGGGGCGTCCCAGCCCCAGCATTTT	CASSPTAGASQPQHF
.	.	TRBV7-9	TRBJ2-5	TGTGCCAGCAGCTTAGAAGACTATCAAGAGACCCAGTACTTC	CASSLEDYQETQYF
TRBD2	.	TRBV27	TRBJ2-1	TGTGCCAGCAGTCTCATAGCGGGAGCCCCCCAGGAGTTCTTC	CASSLIAGAPQEFF
.	.	TRBV5-1	TRBJ2-1	TGCGCCAGCAGCTCACATATGCGCCCTGAGCAGTTCTTC	CASSSHMRPEQFF
TRBD2	.	TRBV5-6	TRBJ2-7	TGTGCCAGCAGCTCGCCGGGACTAGCGCTGAAAGCCTACGAGCAGTACTTC	CASSSPGLALKAYEQYF
TRBD2	.	TRBV28	TRBJ2-3	TGTGCCAGCAGTTTAACTAGCGGGAGAATAAGAGATACGCAGTATTTT	CASSLTSGRIRDTQYF
TRBD1	.	TRBV13	TRBJ2-7	TGTGCCAGCAGCTTAGTGACAGGGGTCGAGCAGTACTTC	CASSLVTGVEQYF
.	.	TRBV29-1	TRBJ2-3	TGCCTGAATACCAGAGCTGAGGTTACGCAGTATTTT	CLNTRAEVTQYF
TRBD2	.	TRBV19	TRBJ2-5	TGTGCCAGTAGTATAGATGTGGGGGGAGGGCAGCAGGAGACCCAGTACTTC	CASSIDVGGGQQETQYF
.	.	TRBV4-1	TRBJ2-7	TGCGCCAGCAGCCATACGACAGGTAGCTACGAGCAGTACTTC	CASSHTTGSYEQYF
.	.	TRBV9	TRBJ1-4	TGTGCCAGCAGCATCCGAGGGGCGAGTGAAAAACTGTTTTTT	CASSIRGASEKLFF
TRBD1	once	TRBV5-6	TRBJ1-1	TGTGCCAGCAGAGACAGGGGATCTGAAGCTTTCTTT	CASRDRGSEAFF
.	.	TRBV5-6	TRBJ2-1	TGTGCCAGCAGCTTGGCGAGCGGCCTCTTAAACAATGAGCAGTTCTTC	CASSLASGLLNNEQFF
.	.	TRBV19	TRBJ2-5	TGTGCCAGTAGTATAGCAGGGATAGAGACCCAGTACTTC	CASSIAGIETQYF
.	few	TRBV7-9	TRBJ2-5	TGTGCCAGCAGTCGTGCACAAGGGCGGGAGACCCAGTACTTC	CASSRAQGRETQYF
.	once	TRBV11-2	TRBJ2-3	TGTGCCAGCAGCTTGATTTACACAGATACGCAGTATTTT	CASSLIYTDTQYF
TRBD1	.	TRBV7-8	TRBJ2-7	TGTGCCAGCAGCCCAGGGGGATACGAGCAGTACTTC	CASSPGGYEQYF
.	.	TRBV13	TRBJ2-3	TGTGCCAGCAGCTTAGAAAACACAGATACGCAGTATTTT	CASSLENTDTQYF
.	.	TRBV28	TRBJ1-2	TGTGCCAGCAGTCCTTTGGACGGTAACTATGGCTACACCTTC	CASSPLDGNYGYTF
.	.	TRBV7-6	TRBJ2-1	TGTGCCAGCAGCTTATTACAGGAAGAGCAGTTCTTC	CASSLLQEEQFF
.	.	TRBV4-3	TRBJ2-5	TGCGCCAGCAGCCAAGAGGACAGACTAAAGGGAGAGACCCAGTACTTC	CASSQEDRLKGETQYF
TRBD2	.	TRBV28	TRBJ2-7	TGTGCCAGCAGCTGGACTAGCGGGGAGTACGAGCAGTACTTC	CASSWTSGEYEQYF
.	.	TRBV20-1	TRBJ2-7	TGCAGTGCTAGAGACTTATACGAGCAGTACTTC	CSARDLYEQYF
.	.	TRBV5-1	TRBJ1-1	TGCGCCAGCAGCTCCCACGAGGGAAGGGGGGTCGGAATGAACACTGAAGCTTTCTTT	CASSSHEGRGVGMNTEAFF
.	.	TRBV19	TRBJ2-5	TGTGCCAGTAGTACTGACACTCAAGAGACCCAGTACTTC	CASSTDTQETQYF